This passage covers 7 T cell receptor beta chains from one sample sequenced in a study of T cells in Graves' hyperthyroidism and ophthalmopathy. RNA transcripts served as the template for amplifying TCR beta CDR3 regions. When the TCR CDR3 underwent first-round RT-PCR, the HTBI primer set was used. TCRdb fed the multiplex PCR reads into MiXCR, producing one record per CDR3 protein. Among approximately 700,000 distinct CDR3 sequences listed, about 45% were seen once. Sample: peripheral blood or thyroid tissue (not recorded which). Source of these receptors: an adult man with Graves' disease, either hyperthyroidism or ophthalmopathy (not recorded which).

The chain joins TRBV10-2 to TRBJ1-1, with D maybe TRBD1 (5 bases). This CDR3 contains 15 residues. The V end was cut by 2 bases, the J end by 0 bases, with 10 bases between. Germline V CDR1 and CDR2: WSHSY, SAAADI. CDR3 amino acids: CASSEPGSLNTEAFF. The DNA for the CDR3 is TGCGCCAGCAGTGAGCCAGGGTCTCTGAACACTGAAGCTTTCTTT.

The chain carries TRBV29-1 and TRBJ2-5; 8 bases line up with TRBD1. V lost 4 bases and J lost 5; bases outside the gene matches: 9. The CDR3 loop spans 14 amino acids. The germline V gene encodes CDR1 SQVTM and CDR2 ANQGSEA. CDR3 nucleotide sequence: TGCAGCGTTGGAGAACAGGGGGTACGGGAGACCCAGTACTTC. Translated, it gives CSVGEQGVRETQYF.

This clonotype appeared many times. The CDR3 protein is CAILPNPNTGELFF. CDR3 DNA sequence: TGTGCCATCCTCCCGAATCCGAACACCGGGGAGCTGTTTTTT. The rearrangement joins TRBV10-3 to TRBJ2-2; no definite D call. The germline V and J ends were trimmed by 8 bases and 0 bases, with 10 bases remaining between them. From germline, CDR1 is ENHRY and CDR2 SYGVKD. This CDR3 has 14 amino acids.

Concerning this clonotype itself: This may be a read error, as it is one base from a much larger clone. J is TRBJ2-5 and V is TRBV20-1; TRBD2 might be the D (7 bases). Germline V gene lookup returns CDR1 DFQATT and CDR2 SNEGSKA (reference sequence). V was pared by 2 bases and J by 1 base, with 8 bases between. This CDR3 region has 13 residues. CDR3: CSARRGAQETQYF. As DNA, the CDR3 is TGCAGTGCTAGACGGGGGGCCCAAGAGACCCAGTACTTC.

The rearrangement links TRBV20-1 to TRBJ2-7; TRBD1 agrees at 11 bases. Germline V CDR1 and CDR2: DFQATT, SNEGSKA (reference sequence). There are 13 residues in the CDR3. V was clipped by 1 base and J by 7 bases; unmatched bases: 3. The CDR3 spells CSARGTGGGEQYF. Here the CDR3 DNA reads TGCAGTGCTAGAGGGACAGGGGGCGGTGAGCAGTACTTC.

The chain uses TRBV6-5 and TRBJ2-7; TRBD2 might be the D (6 bases). V lost 0 bases and J 0 bases, leaving 9 bases between the germline ends. Germline CDR1 reads MNHEY; CDR2 reads SVGAGI. The length of the CDR3 is 15 residues. The CDR3 nucleotides are TGTGCCAGCAGTTACTCGGCGGGGACCTCCTACGAGCAGTACTTC. Amino acids: CASSYSAGTSYEQYF.

V usage is TRBV5-1 and J usage is TRBJ2-5; 12 nucleotides agree with TRBD2. The V and J ends lost 5 bases and 2 bases, in that order; junction bases with no gene match: 4. Per germline, CDR1 SGHRS and CDR2 YFSETQ. CDR3 length: 15 residues. The CDR3 DNA reads as TGCGCCAGCAGGCCAACTAGCGGGAGGCAAGAGACCCAGTACTTC. It translates to CASRPTSGRQETQYF.